The TCR beta chain under discussion was sequenced for a study of graft-versus-host responses after intestinal transplantation. Study information: Every transplant recipient was induced with anti-thymocyte globulin, then maintained on tacrolimus and steroids for two to three years. Study-level results: Clonal ratios of graft-versus-host to host-versus-graft in allografts were high for patients exhibiting graft-donor T cell macrochimerism.

This clone turned up a few times. The antigen is undetermined. The repertoire was sequenced with immunoSEQ multiplex PCR; TCRdb's copy has only in-frame clones and lacks some. The repertoire holds roughly 70,000 clones, roughly 84% seen once, with about 0.4% in the top ten. The CDR3 runs to 15 residues. Per germline, CDR1 MNHNS and CDR2 SASEGT. J gave up 4 bases and V 2 bases, and 1 base lay outside the gene matches. This chain links TRBV6-1 with TRBJ2-3, with 12 bases identical to TRBD2. Sequenced material: unstimulated CD4+ T cells sorted from spleen or lymph node cells, taken before transplant. This receptor was taken from a human donor who was the organ donor for an intestinal transplant. The CDR3 loop is CASSELAGGPDTQYF. The CDR3 nucleotides read TGTGCCAGCAGTGAACTAGCGGGGGGGCCAGATACGCAGTATTTT.